This T cell receptor beta chain was obtained from a study of T cell repertoires in cytomegalovirus infection (dated by TCRdb to the late 2010s). About the full investigation: Because public TCR beta signatures pointed to carriage of CMV infection together with the matching HLA type, the HLA type of each donor mattered for the analysis. General conclusions and limits of the study: In both this cohort and an independent cohort of approximately 350 donors, the cumulative frequency of public TCR beta family members distinguished carriers of CMV infection plus the relevant HLA type. The ex vivo response was dominated by HLA-C-restricted CMV-specific TCR beta clonotypes, which also provided the single most frequent clonotype in two of eight donors.

This clonotype showed up many times. Its cognate antigen has yet to be identified. Within one base of it there is no much larger clone, and no base qualities were kept. The sample was run on an Illumina HiSeq 1500. TCRdb ran its own pipeline on the public reads, namely fastp trimming at Q25 and MiXCR clone calling, and kept in-frame beta chains. Each entry merges the rows of one CDR3 protein and shows their most common DNA and genes. The sample records about 260,000 distinct CDR3 sequences, roughly 9.1% of which are singletons. Around 16% of the sample is held by the ten biggest clonotypes. The CDR3 spans 14 residues, from the cysteine through the phenylalanine. CDR3 DNA only is kept here, 42 bases in frame from base 1. The CDR1 and CDR2 encoded by the germline V gene are SGHVS and FNYEAQ. V trim: 4 bases; J trim: 5 bases; unmatched bases: 4.

Sequenced sample: PBMCs. The source is a human donor in good health (CMV status not recorded). Some clones in this sample may be carry-over from other donors' samples. Recombination connected TRBV7-6 to TRBJ2-3, with 9 central nucleotides matching TRBD1. The DNA sequence is as follows: TGTGCCAGCAGCTCTACGGACAGGGGAGATACGCAGTATTTT. This sequence encodes CASSSTDRGDTQYF.